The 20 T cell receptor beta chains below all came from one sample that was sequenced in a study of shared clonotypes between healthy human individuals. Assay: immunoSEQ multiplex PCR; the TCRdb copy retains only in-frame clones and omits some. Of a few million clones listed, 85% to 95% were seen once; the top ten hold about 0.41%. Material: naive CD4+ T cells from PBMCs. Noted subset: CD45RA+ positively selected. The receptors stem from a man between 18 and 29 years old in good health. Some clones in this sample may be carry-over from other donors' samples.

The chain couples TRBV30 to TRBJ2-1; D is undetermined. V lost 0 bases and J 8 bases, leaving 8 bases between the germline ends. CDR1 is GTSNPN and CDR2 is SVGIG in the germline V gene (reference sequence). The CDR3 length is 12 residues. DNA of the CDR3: TGTGCCTGGAGTGTACAGCTCTATGAGCAGTTCTTC. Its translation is CAWSVQLYEQFF.

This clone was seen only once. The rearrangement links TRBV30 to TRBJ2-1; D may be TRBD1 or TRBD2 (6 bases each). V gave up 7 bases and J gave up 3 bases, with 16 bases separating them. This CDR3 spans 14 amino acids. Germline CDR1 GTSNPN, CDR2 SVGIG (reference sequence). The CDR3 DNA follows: TGTGCCTTAGGGGGACTTCGCCTCTACAATGAGCAGTTCTTC. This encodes CALGGLRLYNEQFF.

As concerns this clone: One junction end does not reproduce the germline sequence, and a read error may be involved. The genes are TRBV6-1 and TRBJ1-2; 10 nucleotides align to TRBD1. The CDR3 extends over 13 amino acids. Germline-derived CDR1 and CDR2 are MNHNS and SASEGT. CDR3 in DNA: TGCACATCGACAGGGGGCGCACGCTATGGCTACACCTTC. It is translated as CTSTGGARYGYTF.

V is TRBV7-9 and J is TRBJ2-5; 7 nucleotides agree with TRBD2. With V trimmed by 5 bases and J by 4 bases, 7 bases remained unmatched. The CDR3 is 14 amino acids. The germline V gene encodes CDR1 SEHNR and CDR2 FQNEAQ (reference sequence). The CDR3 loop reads CASSNSGGVETQYF. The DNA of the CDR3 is TGTGCCAGCAGCAACTCTGGGGGGGTAGAGACCCAGTACTTC. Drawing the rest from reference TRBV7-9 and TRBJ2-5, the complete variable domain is DTGVSQNPRHKITKRGQNVTFRCDPISEHNRLYWYRQTLGQGPEFLTYFQNEAQLEKSRLLSDRFSAERPKGSFSTLEIQRTEQGDSAMYLCASSNSGGVETQYFGPGTRLLVL.

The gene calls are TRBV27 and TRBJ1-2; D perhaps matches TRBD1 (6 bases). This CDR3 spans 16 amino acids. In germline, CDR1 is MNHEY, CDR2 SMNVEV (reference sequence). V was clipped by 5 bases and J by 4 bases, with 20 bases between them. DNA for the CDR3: TGTGCCAGCAGTAGAACCGGGACACTCCGACCCTATGGCTACACCTTC. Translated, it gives CASSRTGTLRPYGYTF.

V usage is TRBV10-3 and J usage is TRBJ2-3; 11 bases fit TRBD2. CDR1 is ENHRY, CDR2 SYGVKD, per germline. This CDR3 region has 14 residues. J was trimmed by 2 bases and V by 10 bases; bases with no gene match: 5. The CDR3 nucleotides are TGTGCCACCGGGACTAGCGGAAACACAGATACGCAGTATTTT. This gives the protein CATGTSGNTDTQYF.

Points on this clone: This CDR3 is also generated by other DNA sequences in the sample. This CDR3 is CASSTSSGANVLTF. CDR3 bases: TGTGCCAGCAGTACCAGCTCTGGGGCCAACGTCCTGACTTTC. The chain links TRBV6-5 to TRBJ2-6; D is uncertain. CDR3 length: 14 residues. Germline V gene lookup returns CDR1 MNHEY and CDR2 SVGAGI. V lost 5 bases, J lost 0 bases, and 5 bases lay in between.

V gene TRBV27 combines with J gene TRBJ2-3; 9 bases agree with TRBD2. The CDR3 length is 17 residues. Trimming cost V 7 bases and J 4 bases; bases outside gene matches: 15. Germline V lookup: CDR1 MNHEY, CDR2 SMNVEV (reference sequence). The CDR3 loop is CASKAFSGSLFADTQYF. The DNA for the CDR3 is TGTGCCAGCAAGGCCTTTAGCGGGAGTTTGTTTGCAGATACGCAGTATTTT.

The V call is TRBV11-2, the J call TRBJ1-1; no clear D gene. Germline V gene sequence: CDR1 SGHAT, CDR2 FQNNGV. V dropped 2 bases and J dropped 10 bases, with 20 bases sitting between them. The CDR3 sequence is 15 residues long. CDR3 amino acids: CASSLMGIVGSPAFF. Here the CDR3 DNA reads TGTGCCAGCAGCTTAATGGGTATTGTAGGGAGCCCAGCTTTCTTT.

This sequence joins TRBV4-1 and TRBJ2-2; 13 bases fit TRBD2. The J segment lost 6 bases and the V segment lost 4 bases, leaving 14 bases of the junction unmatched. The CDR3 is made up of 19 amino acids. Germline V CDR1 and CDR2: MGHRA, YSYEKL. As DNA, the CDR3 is TGCGCCAGCAGCCTCATGGGACTAGCGGGATCGGGGGTTGCCGGGGAGCTGTTTTTT. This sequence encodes CASSLMGLAGSGVAGELFF.

Written as DNA, the CDR3 is TGTGCCAGCCTGCCACAGGGGTCCCCCAACGAGCAGTACTTC. Amino acids: CASLPQGSPNEQYF. The genes are TRBV7-8 and TRBJ2-7; 7 bases align to TRBD1. With V trimmed by 8 bases and J by 5 bases, 12 bases remained unmatched. Germline V gives CDR1 SGHVS, CDR2 FQNEAQ. CDR3 length: 14 amino acids.

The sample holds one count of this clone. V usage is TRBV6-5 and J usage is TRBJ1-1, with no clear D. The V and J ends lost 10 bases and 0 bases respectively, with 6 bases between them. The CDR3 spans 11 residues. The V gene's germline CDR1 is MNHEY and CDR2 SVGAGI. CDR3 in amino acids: CATQMNTEAFF. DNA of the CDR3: TGTGCCACGCAGATGAACACTGAAGCTTTCTTT.

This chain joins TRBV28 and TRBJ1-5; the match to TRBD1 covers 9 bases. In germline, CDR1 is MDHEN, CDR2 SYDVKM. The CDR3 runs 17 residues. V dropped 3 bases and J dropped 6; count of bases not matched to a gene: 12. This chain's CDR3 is CASSLRQGVRVSQPQHF. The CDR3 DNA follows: TGTGCCAGCAGTTTGAGACAGGGGGTTAGGGTAAGTCAGCCCCAGCATTTT.

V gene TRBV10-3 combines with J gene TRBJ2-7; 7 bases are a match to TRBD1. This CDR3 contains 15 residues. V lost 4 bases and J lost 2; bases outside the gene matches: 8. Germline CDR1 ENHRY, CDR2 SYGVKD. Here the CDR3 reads CAISGWAGGTYEQYF. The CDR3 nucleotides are TGTGCCATCAGTGGTTGGGCAGGGGGAACCTACGAGCAGTACTTC.

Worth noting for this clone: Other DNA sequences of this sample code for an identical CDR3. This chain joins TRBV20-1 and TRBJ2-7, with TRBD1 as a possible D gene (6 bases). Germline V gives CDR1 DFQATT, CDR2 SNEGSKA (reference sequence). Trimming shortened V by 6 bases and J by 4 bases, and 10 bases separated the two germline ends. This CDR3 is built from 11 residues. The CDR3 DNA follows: TGCAGTGCCAGGGGTCTATACGAGCAGTACTTC. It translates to CSARGLYEQYF.

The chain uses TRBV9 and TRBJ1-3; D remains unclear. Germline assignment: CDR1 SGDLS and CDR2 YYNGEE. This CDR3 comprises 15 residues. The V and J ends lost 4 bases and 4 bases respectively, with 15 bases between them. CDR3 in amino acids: CASSIELGVGNTIYF. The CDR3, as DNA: TGTGCCAGCAGCATCGAGTTGGGCGTCGGAAACACCATATATTTT.

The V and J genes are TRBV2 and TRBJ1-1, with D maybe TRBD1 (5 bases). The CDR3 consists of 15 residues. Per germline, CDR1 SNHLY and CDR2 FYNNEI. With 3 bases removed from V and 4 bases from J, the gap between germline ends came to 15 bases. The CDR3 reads CASSDSIWGGTEAFF. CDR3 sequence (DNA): TGTGCCAGCAGTGATAGTATCTGGGGGGGCACTGAAGCTTTCTTT.

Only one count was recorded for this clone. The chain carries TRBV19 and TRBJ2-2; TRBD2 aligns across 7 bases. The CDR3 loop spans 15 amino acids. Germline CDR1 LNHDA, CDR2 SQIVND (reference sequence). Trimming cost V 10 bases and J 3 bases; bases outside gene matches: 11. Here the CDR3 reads CATYRGGADTGELFF. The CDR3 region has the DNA TGTGCCACCTATCGGGGAGGGGCCGACACCGGGGAGCTGTTTTTT.

The CDR3 loop reads CASSLQPPGGGNTIYF. The CDR3 nucleotides read TGTGCCAGCAGCTTACAACCCCCCGGCGGTGGAAACACCATATATTTT. The rearrangement links TRBV11-2 to TRBJ1-3; the D is unclear. Germline loops: CDR1 SGHAT, CDR2 FQNNGV. With 2 bases removed from V and 3 bases from J, the gap between germline ends came to 14 bases. The CDR3 runs to 16 residues.

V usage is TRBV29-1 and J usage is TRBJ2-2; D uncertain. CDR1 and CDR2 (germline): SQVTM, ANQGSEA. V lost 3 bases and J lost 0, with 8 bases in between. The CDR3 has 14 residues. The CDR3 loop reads CSVDLVPNTGELFF. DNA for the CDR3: TGCAGCGTTGATTTAGTCCCGAACACCGGGGAGCTGTTTTTT.